The rows below give T cell receptor beta chains drawn from one sample of a study of T cell responses to AZD1222 COVID-19 vaccine. Clones were sequenced by immunoSEQ multiplex PCR, and TCRdb holds only the in-frame ones, with some missing. The sample yields about 130,000 clones, around 90% seen once. The source was peripheral blood, collected 28 days after the second AZD1222 dose. These receptors were collected from an adult who received the AZD1222 COVID-19 vaccine. CDR3s include the opening cysteine and the closing phenylalanine or tryptophan. Fields, in order: J gene, V gene, clone size, D gene, CDR3 DNA, CDR3 protein. A D gene is named only where the DNA matches it firmly. Not every row has a clone size; where given, it reads once, few, many or a size class.

>TRBJ1-1|TRBV5-1|NA|NA
TGCGCCAGCAGCAAGACAGTGAACACTGAAGCTTTCTTT
CASSKTVNTEAFF
>TRBJ1-2|TRBV24-1|NA|NA
TGTGCCACCAGTGGTTCATCGGGCAGGGATGGAGACTATGGCTACACCTTC
CATSGSSGRDGDYGYTF
>TRBJ2-1|TRBV19|NA|NA
TGTGCCAGTAGTCCCTACTCGCCCAGGGCCACTAAATACAATGAGCAGTTCTTC
CASSPYSPRATKYNEQFF
>TRBJ1-2|TRBV29-1|NA|NA
TGCAGCGCCGGGGAAGGTGGAAGATTCGGCTACACCTTC
CSAGEGGRFGYTF
>TRBJ2-4|TRBV5-5|NA|TRBD2
TGTGCCAGCAGCCCCCTTCTAGCGGGGGGGGTATTAGCCAAAAACATTCAGTACTTC
CASSPLLAGGVLAKNIQYF
>TRBJ1-5|TRBV27|once|TRBD1
TGTGCCAGCAGTTTCTCCGGGACAGGCGGGTATCAGCCCCAGCATTTT
CASSFSGTGGYQPQHF
>TRBJ2-1|TRBV20-1|NA|NA
TGCAGTGCTTGGACGAACAATGAGCAGTTCTTC
CSAWTNNEQFF
>TRBJ2-1|TRBV9|once|TRBD2
TGTGCGAGCAGCGGGAGAACCTCCTACAATGAGCAGTTCTTC
CASSGRTSYNEQFF
>TRBJ1-1|TRBV18|NA|TRBD1
TGTGCCAGCTCACCTCTGACAGGGACGGACACTGAAGCTTTCTTT
CASSPLTGTDTEAFF
>TRBJ1-4|TRBV30|NA|TRBD1
TGTGCCTGGAGGGCCGGGACAGGGATTGAAAAACTGTTTTTT
CAWRAGTGIEKLFF
>TRBJ1-1|TRBV19|NA|NA
TGTGCCAGTAGTAGGAGGGGAGGGACTGAAGCTTTCTTT
CASSRRGGTEAFF
>TRBJ1-1|TRBV10-3|once|NA
TGTGCCATCAGTGAACAGGAGAACACTGAAGCTTTCTTT
CAISEQENTEAFF
>TRBJ1-5|TRBV24-1|NA|TRBD1
TGTGCCACCAGTGATTTGAGGGGACAGGGGAATCAGCCCCAGCATTTT
CATSDLRGQGNQPQHF
>TRBJ2-5|TRBV27|NA|TRBD2
TGTGCCAGCAGTACCCAAGGACTAGCGGGACTTCAAGAGACCCAGTACTTC
CASSTQGLAGLQETQYF
>TRBJ1-5|TRBV10-3|NA|NA
TGTGCCATCAGTGATGGAGGGACCCATAGCAATCAGCCCCAGCATTTT
CAISDGGTHSNQPQHF
>TRBJ1-1|TRBV18|NA|NA
TGTGCCAGCTCACCAAAGGGTTCAAGGGCTGAAGCTTTCTTT
CASSPKGSRAEAFF
>TRBJ1-6|TRBV29-1|NA|NA
TGCAGCGTTCGACAGCATAATTCACCCCTCCACTTT
CSVRQHNSPLHF
>TRBJ2-7|TRBV10-3|NA|NA
TGTGCCATCAGCGGACTCTACGAGCAGTACTTC
CAISGLYEQYF
>TRBJ1-2|TRBV2|NA|NA
TGTGCCAGCAGTGAGGGGACACTAGCTAACTATGGCTACACCTTC
CASSEGTLANYGYTF
>TRBJ1-5|TRBV7-9|NA|NA
TGTGCCAGCAGCTGGGCTGGGCAGGGGATTAGCAATCAGCCCCAGCATTTT
CASSWAGQGISNQPQHF
>TRBJ2-3|TRBV19|NA|NA
TGTGCCAGTAGTAGGGGGGAAGGCACAGATACGCAGTATTTT
CASSRGEGTDTQYF
>TRBJ1-4|TRBV7-2|NA|NA
TGTGCCAGCAGCAAGGACATCTCAACTAATGAAAAACTGTTTTTT
CASSKDISTNEKLFF
>TRBJ1-6|TRBV6-1|NA|NA
TGTGCCAGCAGTGAACAGGGAGGGGCAGGCGAGCCCCTCCACTTT
CASSEQGGAGEPLHF
>TRBJ2-2|TRBV4-1|NA|NA
TGCGCCAGCAGCCAAGGCGTCACTCCGGGACACCAGAACACCGGGGAGCTGTTTTTT
CASSQGVTPGHQNTGELFF
>TRBJ1-3|TRBV3-1/TRBV3-2|NA|NA
TGTGCCAGCAGCCCACAGATTTTTTCGTCCGGAAACACCATATATTTT
CASSPQIFSSGNTIYF
>TRBJ1-5|TRBV19|NA|TRBD1
TGTGCCAGTCAAGACAGGGACCAGCCCCAGCATTTT
CASQDRDQPQHF
>TRBJ2-5|TRBV19|NA|NA
TGTGCCAGTAGTATTTTGTACTCACAAGAGACCCAGTACTTC
CASSILYSQETQYF
>TRBJ1-4|TRBV28|NA|NA
TGTGCCAGCAGACATGAAAAACTGTTTTTT
CASRHEKLFF
>TRBJ1-5|TRBV7-9|NA|NA
TGTGCCAGCAGCTTTGCCGGGCGTGGGAATCAGCCCCAGCATTTT
CASSFAGRGNQPQHF
>TRBJ1-3|TRBV7-9|NA|NA
TGTGCCAGCAGACGGGGAGTTTCTGGAAACACCATATATTTT
CASRRGVSGNTIYF
>TRBJ1-5|TRBV7-9|NA|TRBD1
TGTGCCAGCAGTCAGGACAGGACAACTAATCAGCCCCAGCATTTT
CASSQDRTTNQPQHF
>TRBJ2-7|TRBV28|NA|NA
TGTGCCAGCAGCCTTCGGTCCTACGAGCAGTACTTC
CASSLRSYEQYF
>TRBJ1-4|TRBV6-1|few|NA
TGTGCCAGCAGTGAATGGGGGAGGACGGAAAAACTGTTTTTT
CASSEWGRTEKLFF
>TRBJ1-5|TRBV6-4|NA|TRBD1
TGTGCCACTTCGACAGGGACCAATCAGCCCCAGCATTTT
CATSTGTNQPQHF
>TRBJ2-2|TRBV6-5|NA|TRBD1
TGTGCCAGCAGCTTACAGGGGGCGGACACCGGGGAGCTGTTTTTT
CASSLQGADTGELFF
>TRBJ1-1|TRBV5-6|NA|NA
TGTGCCAGCAGCTTAGCCCGGGACTACACAGGGACTGAAGCTTTCTTT
CASSLARDYTGTEAFF
>TRBJ1-4|TRBV7-8|NA|NA
TGTGCCAGCAGCCTCAGGGGTGAGGATGAAAAACTGTTTTTT
CASSLRGEDEKLFF
>TRBJ2-3|TRBV28|few|TRBD2
TGTGCCTACAAGATATCTAGCGGGAGGGCAGGGGGCACAGATACGCAGTATTTT
CAYKISSGRAGGTDTQYF
>TRBJ1-5|TRBV6-6|once|NA
TGTGCCAGCAGTCCCCTAGGAGTTCAGCCCCAGCATTTT
CASSPLGVQPQHF
>TRBJ1-2|TRBV28|NA|TRBD1
TGTGCCAGCAGTATCGGGACAGGGGTGGGAAGTGGCTACACCTTC
CASSIGTGVGSGYTF
>TRBJ1-2|TRBV7-9|NA|TRBD1
TGTGCCAGCAGCCCCTTGGACAGGGCTAACTATGGCTACACCTTC
CASSPLDRANYGYTF
>TRBJ2-1|TRBV11-3|NA|NA
TGTGCCAGCAGCTTAGCGCCGAAATCCAATGAGCAGTTCTTC
CASSLAPKSNEQFF
>TRBJ1-2|TRBV30|NA|NA
TGTGCCTGGGAGGGGACTGACTATGGCTACACCTTC
CAWEGTDYGYTF
>TRBJ2-3|TRBV11-2|NA|NA
TGTGCCAGCAGCTTGGGTTGGGGCACAGATACGCAGTATTTT
CASSLGWGTDTQYF
>TRBJ1-1|TRBV6-1|NA|NA
TGTGCCAGCAGTGAAAGCCCGGGGTTGGGCACTGAAGCTTTCTTT
CASSESPGLGTEAFF
>TRBJ2-7|TRBV5-1|few|NA
TGCGCCAGCAGCTTGGCGAGGGGGGACAAGATCTACGAGCAGTACTTC
CASSLARGDKIYEQYF
>TRBJ1-1|TRBV6-2/TRBV6-3|NA|TRBD1
TGTGCCAGCAGCCCACGGGACAGGGGGCCTGAAGCTTTCTTT
CASSPRDRGPEAFF
>TRBJ1-2|TRBV10-3|NA|TRBD1
TGTGCCATCAAGGGACAGGGGAGCTATGGCTACACCTTC
CAIKGQGSYGYTF
>TRBJ2-2|TRBV28|NA|NA
TGTGCCAGCAGTTCCGGGGAGAGGGACACCGGGGAGCTGTTTTTT
CASSSGERDTGELFF
>TRBJ1-3|TRBV30|NA|NA
TGTGCCTGGACGACAGGACTCGGAAACACCATATATTTT
CAWTTGLGNTIYF
>TRBJ1-2|TRBV6-5|NA|NA
TGTGCCAGCAGTTACTCCCAGGAATTTACAGGGAACGGCTACACCTTC
CASSYSQEFTGNGYTF
>TRBJ1-5|TRBV3-1/TRBV3-2|NA|TRBD1
TGTGCCAGCAGCCCAGGGGGAAGTCAGCCCCAGCATTTT
CASSPGGSQPQHF
>TRBJ2-1|TRBV30|NA|TRBD2
TGTGCCTGGAGCCGCGGCGGGGGGAGAGGAAATGAGCAGTTCTTC
CAWSRGGGRGNEQFF
>TRBJ2-3|TRBV3-1/TRBV3-2|once|TRBD2
TGTGCCAGCAGCCACAGTAGCGGGGGGCCGTCAAAGACGCAGTATTTT
CASSHSSGGPSKTQYF
>TRBJ2-3|TRBV12-3/TRBV12-4|NA|TRBD2
TGTGCCAGCAGTGAAGCGGGGGCAGATACGCAGTATTTT
CASSEAGADTQYF
>TRBJ1-3|TRBV4-1|NA|NA
TGCGCCAGCAGCCAACAGGGGACTGGAAACACCATATATTTT
CASSQQGTGNTIYF
>TRBJ2-1|TRBV20-1|NA|TRBD1
TGCAGTGCTAGTCGACAGGGCAATGAGCAGTTCTTC
CSASRQGNEQFF
>TRBJ2-7|TRBV18|NA|NA
TGTGCCAGCTCACCACGAAGCACTAGCGAGCAGTACTTC
CASSPRSTSEQYF
>TRBJ2-3|TRBV9|NA|NA
TGTGCCAGCAGCGTAGGGGGGAGCGGTGTGACAGATACGCAGTATTTT
CASSVGGSGVTDTQYF